The 8 T cell receptor beta chains given below trace back to one sample, sequenced in a study of patients and donors after allogeneic stem cell transplantation. TCRdb called the RT-PCR reads again in MiXCR, with one record for every CDR3 protein. The table includes approximately 200,000 distinct CDR3 sequences, over 12% detected once. Sequencing used blood, either unsorted or a sorted T cell fraction (not recorded which). Source of these receptors: a human donor who was either an allogeneic HSCT recipient or a stem cell or donor lymphocyte infusion donor (not recorded which). It is not recorded whose cells these are; they may come from a transplant donor.

This clonotype has a handful of counts. The rearrangement links TRBV6-1 to TRBJ2-7; a weak D match, TRBD1 (5 bases). Germline-derived CDR1 and CDR2 are MNHNS and SASEGT. V dropped 4 bases and J dropped 3 bases, with 10 bases sitting between them. The CDR3 sequence is 13 residues long. Here the CDR3 reads CASSVQAHYEQYF. The CDR3 nucleotides are TGTGCCAGCAGTGTACAGGCCCACTACGAGCAGTACTTC.

This clonotype was picked up many times. The chain is built from TRBV6-2 or TRBV6-3 and TRBJ2-6; D is unresolved. V dropped 5 bases and J dropped 2 bases, with 7 bases sitting between them. Germline V gene sequence: CDR1 MNHEY, CDR2 SVGEGT. The CDR3 is made up of 14 amino acids. For the CDR3, the DNA is TGTGCCAGCAGTCGTCCGGCTGGGGCCAACGTCCTGACTTTC. This codes for CASSRPAGANVLTF.

This clonotype was seen many times. This sequence joins TRBV30 and TRBJ1-2; D uncertain. In germline, CDR1 is GTSNPN, CDR2 SVGIG (reference sequence). Between the trimmed V and J ends, which lost 7 bases and 8 bases, there was a span of 17 bases. The length of the CDR3 is 12 residues. CDR3 sequence (DNA): TGTGCCTCCGACGGACTTTTGGGGGGCTACACCTTC. This encodes CASDGLLGGYTF.

This clonotype has more than one count but fewer than ten. The chain is built from TRBV5-5 and TRBJ2-2, with D perhaps matching TRBD1 (5 bases). Germline V gene lookup returns CDR1 SGHKS and CDR2 YYEKEE (reference sequence). V was cut by 2 bases and J by 3 bases, with 17 bases left in between. The CDR3 length is 17 residues. CDR3 protein: CASSFGFAGSDTGELFF. CDR3 DNA sequence: TGTGCCAGCAGCTTCGGGTTCGCAGGGTCTGACACCGGGGAGCTGTTTTTT.

The sample holds a few counts of this clonotype. The rearrangement links TRBV20-1 to TRBJ1-6; a possible D gene is TRBD1 (6 bases). The CDR3 runs to 12 residues. V lost 3 bases and J 10 bases, leaving 10 bases between the germline ends. Germline V gene data show CDR1 as DFQATT and CDR2 as SNEGSKA (reference sequence). CDR3 sequence: CSARQGQSPLHF. Here the CDR3 DNA reads TGCAGTGCTAGGCAGGGGCAATCACCCCTCCACTTT.

The genes are TRBV29-1 and TRBJ2-4; no definite D call. Trimming stripped 6 bases from V and 1 base from J, with 10 bases between. The CDR3 consists of 13 residues. CDR1 is SQVTM and CDR2 is ANQGSEA in the germline V gene. CDR3 nucleotide sequence: TGCAGCGTGAAGGACGGGGCCAAAAACATTCAGTACTTC. This codes for CSVKDGAKNIQYF.

Many counts were recorded for this clonotype. The chain recombines TRBV5-1 with TRBJ2-1; D perhaps matches TRBD2 (5 bases). Between the trimmed V and J ends, which lost 0 bases and 4 bases, there was a span of 11 bases. The CDR3 totals 15 residues. CDR1 and CDR2 (germline): SGHRS, YFSETQ. CDR3 in DNA: TGCGCCAGCAGCTTGGATTCGCTAGCTTACAATGAGCAGTTCTTC. It specifies CASSLDSLAYNEQFF.

The chain uses TRBV20-1 and TRBJ2-5, with no clear D. CDR3 length: 15 residues. CDR1 and CDR2 (germline): DFQATT, SNEGSKA (reference sequence). V dropped 0 bases and J dropped 8 bases, with 19 bases sitting between them. CDR3 nucleotides: TGCAGTGCTAGAGATATATATTGGGCCGCTTATACCCAGTACTTC. As protein: CSARDIYWAAYTQYF.